Included here is one TCR beta chain sequence, with context. From germline, CDR1 is SGHTS and CDR2 YDEGEE. The CDR3 length is 13 residues. The J segment lost 14 bases and the V segment lost 5 bases, leaving 12 bases of the junction unmatched. This entry belongs to a study of blood T cell repertoires in COVID-19. Study as a whole: The samples span acute and convalescent COVID-19 from the United States, Italy and Spain. From T cells, B-cell-depleted T cells, or PBMCs came the material, which was cDNA or gDNA.

In the authors' workflow: Amplifying reference gene primers gave estimates of nucleated cell counts. Clones were read by immunoSEQ multiplex PCR, and TCRdb kept only the in-frame ones, dropping some. The V and J calls and the clone size are those of that table, but D and trimming were determined from the DNA. Counted here are 150,000 to 250,000 clones, 79% occurring once; the ten biggest clones make up around 5.4%. In Seattle, patients joined the study during active infection and were tracked longitudinally. This sequence was found in a woman aged 40 to 50 with COVID-19, enrolled during active disease. This chain links TRBV5-8 with TRBJ1-2; 10 bases line up with TRBD1. What was sequenced was peripheral blood. CDR3: CASSKRDRGLGTF. The CDR3 DNA is TGTGCCAGCAGTAAGCGGGACAGGGGATTAGGGACCTTC. Variable domain in full (rest from reference TRBV5-8 and TRBJ1-2): EAGVTQSPTHLIKTRGQQATLRCSPISGHTSVYWYQQALGLGLQFLLWYDEGEERNRGNFPPRFSGRQFPNYSSELNVNALELEDSALYLCASSKRDRGLGTFGSGTRLTVV.